This TCR beta chain was sequenced during a study of OX40 agonist ivuxolimab in advanced cancers. Study-level background: Eligibility admitted prior anti-PD-1, anti-PD-L1 or anti-CTLA-4 therapy; approximately 40% had some. Three dose-escalation patients had partial responses: one with hepatocellular carcinoma and two with cutaneous melanoma.

Remarks on this clone: Its antigen remains unknown.

Study conclusions and caveats: The work left the antigen specificity of expanded peripheral T cells undetermined. Relative to CD4+ cells, CD8+ T cells on average had more expanded clones.

CDR3 length: 14 amino acids. Per the germline V gene, CDR1 is MNHNY and CDR2 is SVGAGI (reference sequence). J lost 5 bases, V lost 2 bases, and 4 bases had no gene match. Clones were sequenced by immunoSEQ multiplex PCR, and TCRdb holds only the in-frame ones, with some missing. Counted here are about 44,000 clones, around 94% occurring once; the ten biggest clones make up 8% to 13%. Material: CD4+ or CD8+ T cells sorted from blood, obtained in a trial of the OX40 agonist ivuxolimab. The V call is TRBV6-6, the J call TRBJ2-3; 7 bases fit TRBD1. The clonotype originates from an adult with an advanced solid tumor such as melanoma, head and neck, liver or kidney cancer. The CDR3 region is CASSYVGGRDTQYF. In nucleotides, the CDR3 is TGTGCCAGCAGTTACGTAGGGGGCCGAGATACGCAGTATTTT.